The next 19 T cell receptor beta chains were all read from a single sample in a study of cytomegalovirus exposure and HLA in healthy donors. PCR was performed using 60 Vbeta and 13 Jbeta primers. Method: immunoSEQ multiplex PCR; TCRdb's copy keeps in-frame clones and lacks some. This sample has approximately 92,000 clones; around three quarters occur once, and the top ten carry around 8%. Material for sequencing was PBMCs. The receptor source for this set is a man aged 55 to 70 in good health and CMV-seronegative.

J is TRBJ2-3 and V is TRBV10-1, with TRBD2 matching over 8 bases. The junction had 1 base not matched to a gene; V was cut back by 2 bases and J by 0 bases. This CDR3 spans 15 amino acids. The germline V gene encodes CDR1 WNHNN and CDR2 SYGVQD (reference sequence). CDR3 nucleotide sequence: TGCGCCAGCAGTGAGGCTAGCGGGAGCACAGATACGCAGTATTTT. It is translated as CASSEASGSTDTQYF.

V gene TRBV20-1 combines with J gene TRBJ1-1; no reliable D call. From germline, CDR1 is DFQATT and CDR2 SNEGSKA (reference sequence). The CDR3 is made up of 11 amino acids. Trimming shortened V by 4 bases and J by 1 base, and 4 bases separated the two germline ends. CDR3 protein: CSATQNTEAFF. CDR3 in DNA: TGCAGTGCTACACAGAACACTGAAGCTTTCTTT.

The rearrangement joins TRBV5-8 to TRBJ2-5; D uncertain. V lost 1 base to trimming and J lost 5 bases, with 18 bases between them. The germline V gene has CDR1 SGHTS and CDR2 YDEGEE. This CDR3 contains 16 residues. As DNA, the CDR3 is TGTGCCAGCAGCTTGTACCTAGAAGTTAGGTCGGAGACCCAGTACTTC. Encoded protein: CASSLYLEVRSETQYF.

This clone was seen more than once but under ten times. The CDR3: CASSRQSRSGNTIYF. The CDR3, as DNA: TGTGCCAGTAGTAGACAGTCCCGCTCTGGAAACACCATATATTTT. This chain uses TRBV19 with TRBJ1-3, with D possibly TRBD1 on 5 matching bases. V was shortened by 4 bases and J by 0 bases, with 10 bases between the two germline ends. The CDR3 consists of 15 residues. CDR1 LNHDA and CDR2 SQIVND come from the germline V gene (reference sequence).

V gene TRBV18 combines with J gene TRBJ1-5, with D unresolved. This CDR3 comprises 15 residues. V lost 3 bases and J lost 3, with 12 bases in between. Germline lookup yields CDR1 KGHSH and CDR2 LQKENI. CDR3 bases: TGTGCCAGCTCACCGGAACGGGGTGACAATCAGCCCCAGCATTTT. Amino acids: CASSPERGDNQPQHF.

In this sample, this clone turned up a few times. The chain recombines TRBV5-1 with TRBJ2-7, with TRBD2 identical over 9 bases. The V segment lost 4 bases and the J segment 0 bases; nucleotides outside the gene matches: 8. The CDR3 covers 16 residues. The germline CDR1 and CDR2 sequences are SGHRS and YFSETQ. Here the CDR3 reads CASSPGLAPSSYEQYF. The CDR3 DNA reads as TGCGCCAGCAGCCCGGGACTAGCTCCAAGCTCCTACGAGCAGTACTTC.

The chain carries TRBV6-5 and TRBJ1-2; 7 nucleotides line up with TRBD1. CDR1 is MNHEY and CDR2 is SVGAGI in the germline V gene. The CDR3 consists of 13 residues. V lost 6 bases and J lost 2; bases outside the gene matches: 3. CDR3 amino acids: CASRQTGNYGYTF. The CDR3 bases are TGTGCCAGCAGACAGACAGGGAACTATGGCTACACCTTC.

The chain uses TRBV6-5 and TRBJ1-1; D ambiguous. Germline values: CDR1 MNHEY, CDR2 SVGAGI. V was cut by 7 bases and J by 3 bases, with 6 bases left in between. The CDR3 extends over 11 amino acids. This CDR3 is CASKRDTEAFF. The CDR3 DNA reads as TGTGCCAGCAAACGGGACACTGAAGCTTTCTTT.

J is TRBJ1-1 and V is TRBV7-8; D unresolved. V dropped 1 base and J dropped 1 base, with 7 bases sitting between them. The CDR3 has 14 amino acids. From germline, CDR1 is SGHVS and CDR2 FQNEAQ. CDR3 region: CASSLDSGNTEAFF. The CDR3 DNA follows: TGTGCCAGCAGCTTAGATTCGGGGAACACTGAAGCTTTCTTT.

The chain uses TRBV6-6 and TRBJ2-1, with TRBD2 matching over 12 bases. Trimming cost V 5 bases and J 4 bases; bases outside gene matches: 3. CDR3 length: 15 residues. From germline, CDR1 is MNHNY and CDR2 SVGAGI (reference sequence). CDR3 DNA: TGTGCCAGCAGTCATACTAGCGGGGGGTACAATGAGCAGTTCTTC. Its protein product is CASSHTSGGYNEQFF.

The rearrangement links TRBV9 to TRBJ1-2; D unresolved. CDR3 length: 16 amino acids. Trimming left V 1 base short and J 6 bases short, with 19 bases between. CDR1 is SGDLS, CDR2 YYNGEE, per germline. The CDR3 is CASSVRHEGGNDGYTF. The CDR3 region has the DNA TGTGCCAGCAGCGTACGGCATGAGGGCGGCAACGATGGCTACACCTTC.

The chain has TRBV29-1 and TRBJ2-7, with 9 bases aligning to TRBD2. This CDR3 is 14 amino acids long. Trimming took 2 bases from V and 7 from J; bases not matched to a gene: 9. Germline values: CDR1 SQVTM, CDR2 ANQGSEA. The CDR3 DNA reads as TGCAGCGTTGAAACCCCAGCGGGAGGCGGTGAGCAGTACTTC. Its translation is CSVETPAGGGEQYF.

The chain joins TRBV6-6 to TRBJ1-5, with D unclear. Trimming stripped 5 bases from V and 3 bases from J, with 17 bases between. The CDR3 length is 16 residues. Germline lookup yields CDR1 MNHNY and CDR2 SVGAGI (reference sequence). This CDR3 is CASSTGPPTANQPQHF. CDR3 nucleotide sequence: TGTGCCAGCAGTACGGGTCCTCCTACGGCCAATCAGCCCCAGCATTTT.

This sequence joins TRBV11-3 and TRBJ1-3; D not resolved. The germline V gene has CDR1 SGHNT and CDR2 YENEEA. The ends were cut back, 0 bases at V and 2 bases at J, with 8 bases in the middle. The CDR3 is 15 amino acids. CDR3 in DNA: TGTGCCAGCAGCTTAGATAGTCTTCCTGGAAACACCATATATTTT. This codes for CASSLDSLPGNTIYF.

This CDR3 is CAWSVLPGGPGNEQFF. CDR3 coding DNA: TGTGCCTGGAGTGTCCTCCCGGGGGGGCCCGGGAATGAGCAGTTCTTC. This chain links TRBV30 with TRBJ2-1; 8 bases are shared with TRBD2. V gave up 0 bases and J gave up 7 bases; unmatched junction bases: 11. The CDR3 has 16 amino acids. CDR1 GTSNPN and CDR2 SVGIG come from the germline V gene (reference sequence).

V gene TRBV6-1 combines with J gene TRBJ2-5; TRBD2 matches at 12 bases. Germline CDR1 MNHNS, CDR2 SASEGT. The V gene end was trimmed by 1 base and the J gene end by 3 bases; junction bases not matched to a gene: 3. CDR3 length equals 16 residues. CDR3 residues: CASSEGGLAGKETQYF. In DNA form, the CDR3 reads TGTGCCAGCAGTGAAGGCGGACTAGCGGGGAAAGAGACCCAGTACTTC.

The rearrangement links TRBV5-6 to TRBJ1-1, with D possibly matching TRBD1 (6 bases). CDR1 is SGHDT, CDR2 YYEEEE, per germline. V was pared by 1 base and J by 10 bases, with 20 bases between. The CDR3 spans 15 residues. The CDR3 sequence is CASSLFGQTMPGAFF. The CDR3 DNA reads TGTGCCAGCAGCTTGTTCGGACAGACTATGCCGGGAGCTTTCTTT.

This clone was counted only a few times. The genes are TRBV28 and TRBJ2-7; D gene unclear. V lost 7 bases and J 4 bases, leaving 14 bases between the germline ends. The germline gives CDR1 MDHEN, CDR2 SYDVKM. This CDR3 is built from 13 residues. The DNA of the CDR3 is TGTGCCAGCACAGGCGTACTGATATACGAGCAGTACTTC. Translating gives CASTGVLIYEQYF.

V and J are TRBV6-1 and TRBJ1-2, with TRBD1 matching 10 bases. The CDR3 runs to 15 residues. CDR1 and CDR2 from the germline V gene are MNHNS and SASEGT. After removal of 6 bases from V and 5 bases from J, the junction contained 9 bases not matched to a gene. As DNA, the CDR3 is TGTGCCAGCAGCCGGGACAGGGGATTTTGGTATGGCTACACCTTC. As protein: CASSRDRGFWYGYTF.